The clone carrying this TCR beta chain has only a few counts. Germline assignment: CDR1 PRHDT and CDR2 FYEKMQ (reference sequence). With 5 bases removed from V and 5 bases from J, the gap between germline ends came to 16 bases. The CDR3 contains 14 residues. This record belongs to a study of immune cell composition in non-small cell lung cancer. The method was immunoSEQ multiplex PCR; TCRdb's version includes in-frame clones alone and lacks a portion of them. This table has some 9,000 clones, roughly 69% appearing once. Normal lung was sampled as far from the tumour as possible, at least 3 cm. Sequencing input: non-adjacent lung tissue. This chain links TRBV13 with TRBJ2-7; D gene ambiguous. The source is a human donor with non-small cell lung cancer. The CDR3 region is CASSTLAGEDEQYF. The CDR3 nucleotides read TGTGCCAGCAGCACCCTGGCCGGAGAGGACGAGCAGTACTTC. Full variable domain (missing parts from reference TRBV13 and TRBJ2-7): AAGVIQSPRHLIKEKRETATLKCYPIPRHDTVYWYQQGPGQDPQFLISFYEKMQSDKGSIPDRFSAQQFSDYHSELNMSSLELGDSALYFCASSTLAGEDEQYFGPGTRLTVT.